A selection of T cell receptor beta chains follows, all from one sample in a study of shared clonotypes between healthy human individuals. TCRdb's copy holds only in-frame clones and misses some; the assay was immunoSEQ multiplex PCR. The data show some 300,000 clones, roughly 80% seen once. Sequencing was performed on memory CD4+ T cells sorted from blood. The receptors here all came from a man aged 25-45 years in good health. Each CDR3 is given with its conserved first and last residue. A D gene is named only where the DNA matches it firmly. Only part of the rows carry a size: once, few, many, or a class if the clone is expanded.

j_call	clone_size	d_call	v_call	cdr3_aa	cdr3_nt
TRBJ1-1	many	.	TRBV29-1	CSVSRQWNTEAFF	TGCAGCGTTTCTAGACAGTGGAACACTGAAGCTTTCTTT
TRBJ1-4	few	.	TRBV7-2	CASSLGGGAINEKLFF	TGTGCCAGCAGCTTAGGAGGGGGGGCGATTAATGAAAAACTGTTTTTT
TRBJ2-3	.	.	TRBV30	CAWSSAGNTDTQYF	TGTGCCTGGAGCTCTGCCGGTAACACAGATACGCAGTATTTT
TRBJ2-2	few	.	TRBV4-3	CASSQELVRYTGELFF	TGCGCCAGCAGCCAAGAACTAGTAAGGTACACCGGGGAGCTGTTTTTT
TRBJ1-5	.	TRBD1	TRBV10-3	CATKLGTGNQPQHF	TGTGCCACCAAGTTAGGGACAGGCAATCAGCCCCAGCATTTT
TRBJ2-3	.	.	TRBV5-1	CASSLAASDTQYF	TGCGCCAGCAGCTTAGCGGCCTCAGATACGCAGTATTTT
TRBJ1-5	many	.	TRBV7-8	CASSLARRTRRNQPQHF	TGTGCCAGCAGCTTAGCAAGAAGGACCAGGCGCAATCAGCCCCAGCATTTT
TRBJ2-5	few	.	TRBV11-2	CASSPWGEETQYF	TGTGCCAGCAGTCCCTGGGGGGAAGAGACCCAGTACTTC
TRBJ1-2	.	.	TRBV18	CASSPAARVYGYTF	TGTGCCAGCTCACCAGCGGCCAGGGTGTATGGCTACACCTTC
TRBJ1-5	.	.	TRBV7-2	CASSFSPPGTLNQPQHF	TGTGCCAGCAGCTTTTCCCCTCCGGGCACACTCAATCAGCCCCAGCATTTT
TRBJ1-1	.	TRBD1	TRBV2	CASRVNTGGTEAFF	TGTGCCAGCAGAGTTAACACAGGGGGCACTGAAGCTTTCTTT